This TCR beta chain was sequenced for a study of T-cell reconstitution after alpha-beta-depleted transplantation in children. Only a few counts were recorded for this clonotype. The CDR3 covers 16 residues. TCRbeta library construction was performed incorporating unique molecular identifiers. TCRdb processed the PCR reads anew with MiXCR; each CDR3 protein has one entry. This sample has roughly 89,000 distinct CDR3 sequences; 12% occur once, and the top ten carry approximately 15%. The origin of this receptor is a human donor who donated a stem cell graft to a child with inherited bone marrow failure. Here the sequenced sample was PBMCs from the stem cell graft donor, taken from the stem cell graft. The chain links TRBV21-1 to TRBJ2-1; TRBD1 is taken as the D call from the table, unchecked against the DNA. TRBV21-1 is marked as a pseudogene. The CDR3 reads CASSGPAGPSYNEQFF. CDR3 coding DNA: TGTGCCAGCAGCGGGCCCGCGGGACCTTCCTACAATGAGCAGTTCTTC.